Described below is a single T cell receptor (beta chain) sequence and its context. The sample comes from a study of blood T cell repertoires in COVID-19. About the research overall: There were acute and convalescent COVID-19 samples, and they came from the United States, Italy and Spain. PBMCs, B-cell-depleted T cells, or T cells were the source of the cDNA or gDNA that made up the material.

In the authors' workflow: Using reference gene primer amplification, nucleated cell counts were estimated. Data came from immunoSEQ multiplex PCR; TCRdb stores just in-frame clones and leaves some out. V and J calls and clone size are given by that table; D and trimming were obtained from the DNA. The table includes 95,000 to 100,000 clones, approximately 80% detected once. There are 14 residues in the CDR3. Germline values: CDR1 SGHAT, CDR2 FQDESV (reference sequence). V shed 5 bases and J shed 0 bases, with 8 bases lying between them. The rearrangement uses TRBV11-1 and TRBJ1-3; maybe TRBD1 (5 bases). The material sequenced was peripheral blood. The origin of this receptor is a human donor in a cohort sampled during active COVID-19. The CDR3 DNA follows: TGTGCCAGCAGCACCGACAGCTCTGGAAACACCATATATTTT. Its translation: CASSTDSSGNTIYF.